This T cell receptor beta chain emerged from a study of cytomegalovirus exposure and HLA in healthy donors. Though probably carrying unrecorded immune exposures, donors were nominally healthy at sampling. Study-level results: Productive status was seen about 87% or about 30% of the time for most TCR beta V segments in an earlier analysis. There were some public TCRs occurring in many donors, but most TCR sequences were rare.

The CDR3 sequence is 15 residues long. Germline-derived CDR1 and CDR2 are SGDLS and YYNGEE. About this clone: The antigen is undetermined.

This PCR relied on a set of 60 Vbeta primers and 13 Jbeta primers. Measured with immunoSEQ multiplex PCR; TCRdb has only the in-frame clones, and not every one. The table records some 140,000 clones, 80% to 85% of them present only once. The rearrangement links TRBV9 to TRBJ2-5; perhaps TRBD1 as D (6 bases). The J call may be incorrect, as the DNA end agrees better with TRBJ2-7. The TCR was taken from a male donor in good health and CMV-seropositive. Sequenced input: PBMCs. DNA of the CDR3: TGTGCCAGCAGCGCGGGCGACAGGTTAACCTACGAGCAGTACTTC. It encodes CASSAGDRLTYEQYF.